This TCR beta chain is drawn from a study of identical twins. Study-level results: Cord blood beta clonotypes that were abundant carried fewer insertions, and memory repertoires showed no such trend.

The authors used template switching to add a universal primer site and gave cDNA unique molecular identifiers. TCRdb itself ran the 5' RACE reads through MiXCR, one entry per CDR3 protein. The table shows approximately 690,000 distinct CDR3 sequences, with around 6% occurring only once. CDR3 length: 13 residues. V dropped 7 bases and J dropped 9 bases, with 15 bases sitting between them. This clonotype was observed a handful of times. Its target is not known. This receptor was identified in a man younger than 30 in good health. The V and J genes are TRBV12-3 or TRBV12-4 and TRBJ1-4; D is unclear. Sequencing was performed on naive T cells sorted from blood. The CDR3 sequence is CASNIAGWKKLFF. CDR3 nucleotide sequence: TGTGCCAGCAACATCGCCGGTTGGAAAAAACTGTTTTTT.